A single sample is the source of the 21 T cell receptor beta chains below, sequenced in a study of blood T cell repertoires in COVID-19. Clones were sequenced by immunoSEQ multiplex PCR, and TCRdb holds only the in-frame ones, with some missing. The data show about 330,000 clones, with around 86% seen just once and 8.5% to 12% held by the top ten. The sample taken for sequencing was PBMCs or T cells enriched from blood (not recorded which). The receptors originated from a woman aged 18-29 years who had recovered from COVID-19.

The chain couples TRBV5-4 to TRBJ2-7; 11 bases line up with TRBD1. There are 17 residues in the CDR3. Germline V CDR1 and CDR2: SGHNT, YYREEE (reference sequence). Trimming cost V 2 bases and J 5 bases; bases outside gene matches: 12. The CDR3 DNA sequence: TGTGCCAGCAGCTTTTTAGCCGGGACAGGGGGTAGGAACGAGCAGTACTTC. Its translation is CASSFLAGTGGRNEQYF.

A few counts support this clone. This rearrangement joins TRBV7-8 to TRBJ1-3, with a tentative D call TRBD1 (6 bases). Trimming removed 4 bases from V and 3 bases from J, with 10 bases in between. Per the germline V gene, CDR1 is SGHVS and CDR2 is FQNEAQ. This CDR3 region has 14 residues. Here the CDR3 DNA reads TGTGCCAGCAGCTACGGACAGTTTGGAAACACCATATATTTT. Its translation is CASSYGQFGNTIYF.

This clone came up a few times. Its ends do not fully match the called genes, so a read error is possible. The chain employs TRBV7-7 and TRBJ1-2, with D possibly matching TRBD1 (5 bases). The CDR3 extends over 17 amino acids. Looked up from germline, CDR1 is SSHAT and CDR2 is FNYEAQ (reference sequence). The CDR3 region has the DNA TGTGCTAGCAGCTTATGGGAGGTAAGGGGAGGGCACTATGGCTACACCTTC. It translates to CASSLWEVRGGHYGYTF.

The V gene is TRBV6-5, the J gene TRBJ1-5; the match to TRBD1 covers 7 bases. J was trimmed by 5 bases and V by 5 bases; bases with no gene match: 3. The CDR3 runs 13 residues. Germline loops: CDR1 MNHEY, CDR2 SVGAGI. As DNA, the CDR3 is TGTGCCAGCAGTACCGGACAGGATCAGCCCCAGCATTTT. This codes for CASSTGQDQPQHF.

This clone was recorded once. The chain carries TRBV7-3 and TRBJ2-2, with D uncertain. V lost 1 base and J lost 2, with 14 bases in between. The CDR3 is 17 amino acids. From germline, CDR1 is SGHTA and CDR2 FQGTGA. CDR3 sequence (DNA): TGTGCCAGCAGCTTAAGCCTGGAAAGAGGAAACACCGGGGAGCTGTTTTTT. Translated: CASSLSLERGNTGELFF.

The J gene is TRBJ2-7, the V gene TRBV5-1; a possible D gene is TRBD1 (5 bases). V was clipped by 4 bases and J by 0 bases, with 14 bases between them. The CDR3 contains 15 residues. Looked up from germline, CDR1 is SGHRS and CDR2 is YFSETQ. The CDR3 DNA sequence: TGCGCCAGCAGCCCAGACAGTTCCTCCTCCTACGAGCAGTACTTC. This sequence encodes CASSPDSSSSYEQYF. Complete variable domain (other parts from reference TRBV5-1 and TRBJ2-7): KAGVTQTPRYLIKTRGQQVTLSCSPISGHRSVSWYQQTPGQGLQFLFEYFSETQRNKGNFPGRFSGRQFSNSRSEMNVSTLELGDSALYLCASSPDSSSSYEQYFGPGTRLTVT.

This sequence joins TRBV6-1 and TRBJ1-6; a possible D gene is TRBD1 (6 bases). CDR1 and CDR2 from the germline V gene are MNHNS and SASEGT. The CDR3 has 15 residues. With 0 bases removed from V and 9 bases from J, the gap between germline ends came to 12 bases. This chain's CDR3 is CASSEAPGGGSPLHF. CDR3 nucleotides: TGTGCCAGCAGTGAAGCACCGGGAGGGGGTTCACCCCTCCACTTT.

The chain carries TRBV11-2 and TRBJ1-1, with D perhaps TRBD1 (5 bases). The germline gives CDR1 SGHAT, CDR2 FQNNGV. The CDR3 spans 15 residues. V shed 2 bases and J shed 4 bases, with 14 bases lying between them. CDR3: CASSLFWGGGTEAFF. The CDR3 nucleotides are TGTGCCAGCAGCTTATTCTGGGGCGGGGGCACTGAAGCTTTCTTT.

This chain joins TRBV19 and TRBJ2-3; possible D gene TRBD1, 6 bases. The germline CDR1 and CDR2 sequences are LNHDA and SQIVND (reference sequence). CDR3 length: 11 residues. V lost 7 bases and J lost 5, with 7 bases in between. The CDR3 is CASNREDTQYF. The CDR3 coding sequence is TGTGCCAGTAACAGGGAAGATACGCAGTATTTT.

The chain joins TRBV7-9 to TRBJ1-2; D not resolved. There are 13 residues in the CDR3. The V end lost 5 bases, the J end lost 5 bases, and 12 bases lay between the germline ends. Per the germline V gene, CDR1 is SEHNR and CDR2 is FQNEAQ (reference sequence). The CDR3 DNA follows: TGTGCCAGCAGCCCACCGGGAGCGTATGGCTACACCTTC. Amino acids: CASSPPGAYGYTF.

This clone was found once. The rearrangement uses TRBV2 and TRBJ2-7; TRBD2 matches at 8 bases. Trimming removed 1 base from V and 3 bases from J; junction bases left unmatched: 2. This CDR3 has 14 residues. In germline, CDR1 is SNHLY, CDR2 FYNNEI. CDR3 DNA: TGTGCCAGCAGTGAAGGCGGGGGGCTCTACGAGCAGTACTTC. It translates to CASSEGGGLYEQYF.

CDR3 bases: TGTGCCAGCAGTTACGCGGGACAGGGAAATGAAAAACTGTTTTTT. Translated, it gives CASSYAGQGNEKLFF. The chain is built from TRBV6-5 and TRBJ1-4, with 9 bases aligning to TRBD1. The CDR3 totals 15 residues. Germline assignment: CDR1 MNHEY and CDR2 SVGAGI. Germline trimming cut 2 bases from V and 5 bases from J; bases unmatched to any gene: 3.

The chain combines TRBV18 with TRBJ2-7; 10 bases align to TRBD2. Trimming at V came to 3 bases and at J to 3 bases, leaving 5 bases not matched to a gene. CDR3 length equals 15 residues. Germline assignment: CDR1 KGHSH and CDR2 LQKENI. CDR3 in DNA: TGTGCCAGCTCACCCAAGCGGGGGGGTATCTACGAGCAGTACTTC. This codes for CASSPKRGGIYEQYF.

This clone has only one observation. The chain couples TRBV7-9 to TRBJ1-4, with 7 bases fitting TRBD1. J gave up 5 bases and V 0 bases, and 6 bases lay outside the gene matches. Looked up from germline, CDR1 is SEHNR and CDR2 is FQNEAQ (reference sequence). The CDR3 is 16 amino acids. The CDR3 nucleotides are TGTGCCAGCAGCTTAGCGCGAGGGGGCCCGAATGAAAAACTGTTTTTT. Translating it yields CASSLARGGPNEKLFF.

The chain uses TRBV13 and TRBJ2-1, with D possibly matching TRBD2 (5 bases). The CDR3 totals 14 residues. V lost 2 bases to trimming and J lost 5 bases, with 10 bases between them. The germline CDR1 and CDR2 sequences are PRHDT and FYEKMQ (reference sequence). CDR3 DNA sequence: TGTGCCAGCAGCTTAATTACCGGGAACAATGAGCAGTTCTTC. It is translated as CASSLITGNNEQFF.

The chain links TRBV19 to TRBJ2-1, with 9 bases aligning to TRBD2. The CDR3 consists of 17 residues. Trimming removed 3 bases from V and 4 bases from J; junction bases left unmatched: 10. Germline values: CDR1 LNHDA, CDR2 SQIVND (reference sequence). CDR3 loop: CASSIPLAGLEYNEQFF. The CDR3 DNA is TGTGCCAGTAGTATTCCCCTAGCGGGATTGGAATACAATGAGCAGTTCTTC.

For this clone: At one boundary the junction diverges from the germline segment, which might be a read error. The V call is TRBV18, the J call TRBJ1-2; D uncertain. Germline values: CDR1 KGHSH, CDR2 LQKENI. CDR3 length: 13 residues. CDR3 DNA: TGTGCCAGCACACCCCAGTCCGGGAATGGCTACACCTTC. Amino acid sequence: CASTPQSGNGYTF.

The rearrangement links TRBV5-1 to TRBJ1-2; D is unresolved. The CDR3 is 12 residues long. Germline values: CDR1 SGHRS, CDR2 YFSETQ. The V end was cut by 5 bases, the J end by 8 bases, with 13 bases between. The CDR3 region has the DNA TGCGCCAGCAGGGTCGACATCGAAGGCTACACCTTC. Amino acid sequence: CASRVDIEGYTF.

The CDR3: CASSIRTGDTEAFF. The CDR3 bases are TGTGCCAGTAGTATTCGGACAGGGGACACTGAAGCTTTCTTT. The chain joins TRBV19 to TRBJ1-1; 9 nucleotides match TRBD1. V was clipped by 3 bases and J by 3 bases; unmatched bases: 2. CDR3 length equals 14 residues. Per germline, CDR1 LNHDA and CDR2 SQIVND (reference sequence).

This chain connects TRBV14 to TRBJ2-7, with D tentatively TRBD1 (5 bases). CDR3 length: 14 amino acids. Trimming removed 1 base at V and 6 bases at J, with 13 bases between. In germline, CDR1 is SGHDN, CDR2 FVKESK. The CDR3: CASSQARGSLEQYF. The DNA of the CDR3 is TGTGCCAGCAGCCAAGCTAGGGGATCTCTCGAGCAGTACTTC.

The rearrangement links TRBV7-9 to TRBJ1-2, with D tentatively TRBD1 (6 bases). The CDR3 covers 14 residues. Trimming pared 2 bases from V and 4 bases from J, leaving 11 bases between. Germline V gene lookup returns CDR1 SEHNR and CDR2 FQNEAQ (reference sequence). CDR3 protein: CASSLTQGSYGYTF. The CDR3 DNA sequence: TGTGCCAGCAGCTTAACGCAGGGGAGCTATGGCTACACCTTC. The full variable domain, its missing parts supplied by reference TRBV7-9 and TRBJ1-2, is DTGVSQNPRHKITKRGQNVTFRCDPISEHNRLYWYRQTLGQGPEFLTYFQNEAQLEKSRLLSDRFSAERPKGSFSTLEIQRTEQGDSAMYLCASSLTQGSYGYTFGSGTRLTVV.